One sample yielded the 26 T cell receptor beta chains listed below, sequenced in a study of cytomegalovirus exposure and HLA in healthy donors. Amplification used 60 Vbeta primers and 13 Jbeta primers. Method: immunoSEQ multiplex PCR; TCRdb's copy keeps in-frame clones and lacks some. This sample yields about 140,000 clones, of which roughly 70% are seen a single time; around 3.2% belongs to the top ten. Sequencing was done on a sample of PBMCs. All receptors come from a middle-aged man in good health and CMV-seronegative.

J is TRBJ2-1 and V is TRBV5-1; TRBD2 agrees at 11 bases. The CDR3 sequence is 15 residues long. V was clipped by 7 bases and J by 4 bases; unmatched bases: 7. In germline, CDR1 is SGHRS, CDR2 YFSETQ. CDR3 in DNA: TGCGCCAGCTTGGGTACTAGCGGGAGATACAATGAGCAGTTCTTC. This encodes CASLGTSGRYNEQFF.

The J gene is TRBJ1-1, the V gene TRBV6-1; possible D gene TRBD1, 6 bases. The V end lost 4 bases, the J end lost 0 bases, and 15 bases lay between the germline ends. CDR1 is MNHNS and CDR2 is SASEGT in the germline V gene. CDR3 length equals 16 residues. In DNA, the CDR3 is TGTGCCAGCAGTGTGGAGACAGGATTGATGAACACTGAAGCTTTCTTT. Amino acid sequence: CASSVETGLMNTEAFF.

The V and J genes are TRBV19 and TRBJ2-3; tentative D call: TRBD2 (6 bases). V was shortened by 5 bases and J by 0 bases, with 12 bases between the two germline ends. From germline, CDR1 is LNHDA and CDR2 SQIVND (reference sequence). This CDR3 is built from 15 residues. CDR3 sequence: CASSERSGSTDTQYF. CDR3 DNA sequence: TGTGCCAGTAGTGAGAGGAGCGGGAGCACAGATACGCAGTATTTT.

This chain uses TRBV7-9 with TRBJ1-1, with 8 bases fitting TRBD1. CDR1 is SEHNR and CDR2 is FQNEAQ in the germline V gene (reference sequence). This CDR3 spans 16 amino acids. J lost 4 bases, V lost 1 base, and 8 bases had no gene match. This chain's CDR3 is CASSLVRGPVGTEAFF. CDR3 in DNA: TGTGCCAGCAGCTTAGTCAGGGGGCCGGTCGGCACTGAAGCTTTCTTT.

The V and J genes are TRBV5-1 and TRBJ1-4; D is perhaps TRBD1 (6 bases). The CDR3 sequence is 16 residues long. Germline values: CDR1 SGHRS, CDR2 YFSETQ. Trimming stripped 0 bases from V and 4 bases from J, with 13 bases between. The DNA for the CDR3 is TGCGCCAGCAGCTTGGGAGTTAGGGGGAATAATGAAAAACTGTTTTTT. Translating gives CASSLGVRGNNEKLFF.

V usage is TRBV9 and J usage is TRBJ2-1; TRBD2 matches at 12 bases. Germline V lookup: CDR1 SGDLS, CDR2 YYNGEE. With V trimmed by 0 bases and J by 14 bases, 6 bases remained unmatched. There are 14 residues in the CDR3. The CDR3 spells CASSVGSLAGGEFF. The CDR3 bases are TGTGCCAGCAGCGTAGGGTCCCTAGCGGGGGGGGAGTTCTTC.

This clone was picked up one time. The chain employs TRBV5-6 and TRBJ2-2; TRBD1 agrees at 11 bases. The ends lost 3 bases at V and 3 bases at J; junction bases unmatched: 1. CDR1 is SGHDT, CDR2 YYEEEE, per germline. The CDR3 is 15 residues long. CDR3 residues: CASSSDRGHTGELFF. As DNA, the CDR3 is TGTGCCAGCAGCTCGGACAGGGGGCACACCGGGGAGCTGTTTTTT.

This chain connects TRBV30 to TRBJ2-1; D is possibly TRBD2 (6 bases). CDR3 length equals 18 residues. The germline CDR1 and CDR2 sequences are GTSNPN and SVGIG (reference sequence). The V end lost 4 bases, the J end lost 0 bases, and 22 bases lay between the germline ends. In nucleotides, the CDR3 is TGTGCCTGGATCATTCGGGGGAGAGGGGCCAGCTCCTACAATGAGCAGTTCTTC. Translation: CAWIIRGRGASSYNEQFF.

The rearrangement uses TRBV6-5 and TRBJ1-6; TRBD1 agrees at 7 bases. The germline V gene encodes CDR1 MNHEY and CDR2 SVGAGI. This CDR3 region has 15 residues. Trimming at V came to 0 bases and at J to 4 bases, leaving 0 bases not matched to a gene. Here the CDR3 reads CASSYSGQYNSPLHF. CDR3 DNA: TGTGCCAGCAGTTACTCGGGACAGTATAATTCACCCCTCCACTTT.

This chain joins TRBV18 and TRBJ1-1, with D possibly matching TRBD1 (5 bases). This CDR3 comprises 15 residues. Germline CDR1 KGHSH, CDR2 LQKENI. V lost 5 bases, J lost 0 bases, and 13 bases lay in between. The CDR3 sequence is CASSARTLVNTEAFF. CDR3 DNA: TGTGCCAGCTCAGCAAGGACATTGGTGAACACTGAAGCTTTCTTT.

V and J are TRBV7-8 and TRBJ1-2; tentatively, D is TRBD1 (6 bases). The germline gives CDR1 SGHVS, CDR2 FQNEAQ. The V end was cut by 2 bases, the J end by 4 bases, with 14 bases between. This CDR3 spans 15 amino acids. CDR3 nucleotides: TGTGCCAGCAGCTTAACCCGGGACACTTTCTATGGCTACACCTTC. It encodes CASSLTRDTFYGYTF.

CDR3 sequence reads: CAWSVQRETQYF. The CDR3 nucleotides are TGTGCCTGGAGTGTACAGAGAGAGACCCAGTACTTC. The chain combines TRBV30 with TRBJ2-5; no reliable D call. Between the trimmed V and J ends, which lost 0 bases and 4 bases, there was a span of 6 bases. Germline V lookup: CDR1 GTSNPN, CDR2 SVGIG (reference sequence). There are 12 residues in the CDR3.

The chain couples TRBV29-1 to TRBJ2-5; 10 bases agree with TRBD2. Trimming removed 3 bases from V and 5 bases from J; junction bases left unmatched: 12. In germline, CDR1 is SQVTM, CDR2 ANQGSEA. This CDR3 contains 16 residues. The CDR3 protein is CSVDPWTSGGAETQYF. CDR3 coding DNA: TGCAGCGTTGACCCGTGGACTAGCGGAGGGGCGGAGACCCAGTACTTC.

This clone has only a few counts. V is TRBV9 and J is TRBJ1-1, with 7 bases identical to TRBD1. The CDR3 is made up of 13 amino acids. J gave up 3 bases and V 3 bases, and 2 bases lay outside the gene matches. Germline V CDR1 and CDR2: SGDLS, YYNGEE. The CDR3 nucleotides are TGTGCCAGCAGCGCTGACAGGGACACTGAAGCTTTCTTT. This encodes CASSADRDTEAFF.

This clone was counted a few times. CDR3 loop: CASSYRQGQGYF. CDR3 bases: TGTGCCAGCAGTTACCGACAGGGGCAAGGATATTTT. The chain combines TRBV6-6 with TRBJ1-3; 8 bases agree with TRBD1. The CDR3 has 12 residues. After removal of 2 bases from V and 15 bases from J, the junction contained 6 bases not matched to a gene. Germline CDR1 MNHNY, CDR2 SVGAGI (reference sequence).

The chain links TRBV6-6 to TRBJ2-5; the match to TRBD2 covers 9 bases. Germline V gene lookup returns CDR1 MNHNY and CDR2 SVGAGI (reference sequence). J lost 7 bases, V lost 7 bases, and 13 bases had no gene match. CDR3 size: 15 residues. CDR3 sequence reads: CASMQAGGRAGTQYF. The CDR3 nucleotides are TGTGCCAGCATGCAAGCGGGGGGTCGGGCGGGGACCCAGTACTTC.

The V call is TRBV2, the J call TRBJ2-3; the match to TRBD2 covers 8 bases. This CDR3 comprises 16 residues. Germline CDR1 and CDR2: SNHLY and FYNNEI. J lost 1 base, V lost 1 base, and 4 bases had no gene match. The CDR3 sequence: CASSEGGGRRTDTQYF. Here the CDR3 DNA reads TGTGCCAGCAGTGAAGGGGGCGGGAGGCGCACAGATACGCAGTATTTT.

J is TRBJ2-1 and V is TRBV7-2; 7 bases are shared with TRBD2. V lost 4 bases to trimming and J lost 8 bases; unmatched junction nucleotides: 11. The V gene's germline CDR1 is SGHTA and CDR2 FQGNSA. The CDR3 loop spans 15 amino acids. CDR3 loop: CASSSLGGRSYEQFF. CDR3 bases: TGTGCCAGCAGCTCCCTAGGCGGGAGATCATATGAGCAGTTCTTC.

The gene calls are TRBV5-1 and TRBJ1-1; D perhaps matches TRBD1 (6 bases). Trimming left V 4 bases short and J 1 base short, with 11 bases between. Germline CDR1 SGHRS, CDR2 YFSETQ. The CDR3 sequence is 14 residues long. The CDR3 sequence is CASSRTAGNTEAFF. The CDR3 DNA follows: TGCGCCAGCAGCAGGACAGCCGGGAACACTGAAGCTTTCTTT. Variable domain in full (rest from reference TRBV5-1 and TRBJ1-1): KAGVTQTPRYLIKTRGQQVTLSCSPISGHRSVSWYQQTPGQGLQFLFEYFSETQRNKGNFPGRFSGRQFSNSRSEMNVSTLELGDSALYLCASSRTAGNTEAFFGQGTRLTVV.

This chain links TRBV11-1 with TRBJ1-2; tentative D call: TRBD1 (5 bases). The ends were cut back, 5 bases at V and 4 bases at J, with 14 bases in the middle. The CDR3 runs 14 residues. The germline V gene encodes CDR1 SGHAT and CDR2 FQDESV (reference sequence). The CDR3, as DNA: TGTGCCAGCAGCCCAACAGGAGCCTTCTATGGCTACACCTTC. It encodes CASSPTGAFYGYTF.

The chain joins TRBV6-5 to TRBJ2-5, with TRBD1 identical over 8 bases. The CDR3 is 15 residues long. Germline V gives CDR1 MNHEY, CDR2 SVGAGI. Trimming cost V 4 bases and J 1 base; bases outside gene matches: 5. CDR3 sequence reads: CASSFGQGFQETQYF. The CDR3 bases are TGTGCCAGCAGTTTCGGACAGGGCTTCCAAGAGACCCAGTACTTC.

The chain uses TRBV4-3 and TRBJ2-5; TRBD2 matches 11 bases. V dropped 1 base and J dropped 4; count of bases not matched to a gene: 8. The CDR3 covers 17 residues. CDR1 and CDR2 from the germline V gene are LGHNA and YSLEER. The CDR3 coding sequence is TGCGCCAGCAGCCAAGTAATAGCGGGAGGGAGGGGAGAGACCCAGTACTTC. This gives the protein CASSQVIAGGRGETQYF.

This clone occurred a few times. CDR3 loop: CASLAPGTTRYEQYF. The CDR3 DNA sequence: TGTGCCAGCCTTGCCCCCGGGACTACCCGCTACGAGCAGTACTTC. This chain links TRBV28 with TRBJ2-7, with 7 bases that match TRBD2. The CDR3 consists of 15 residues. Germline loops: CDR1 MDHEN, CDR2 SYDVKM. With 8 bases clipped from V and 3 bases from J, the junction kept 13 bases outside the gene matches. Using reference TRBV28 and TRBJ2-7 for the parts outside the CDR3, the full variable domain is DVKVTQSSRYLVKRTGEKVFLECVQDMDHENMFWYRQDPGLGLRLIYFSYDVKMKEKGDIPEGYSVSREKKERFSLILESASTNQTSMYLCASLAPGTTRYEQYFGPGTRLTVT.

This clone was recorded a few times. The rearrangement links TRBV27 to TRBJ1-2; 8 positions agree with TRBD1. This CDR3 region has 14 residues. Germline V gene lookup returns CDR1 MNHEY and CDR2 SMNVEV (reference sequence). The J segment lost 8 bases and the V segment lost 5 bases, leaving 10 bases of the junction unmatched. The chain's CDR3 is CASSPGQGLAGYTF. Written as DNA, the CDR3 is TGTGCCAGCAGTCCCGGACAGGGTTTAGCGGGCTACACCTTC.

The chain has TRBV6-6 and TRBJ2-3; possible D gene TRBD2, 5 bases. The CDR3 runs 15 residues. The V and J ends lost 4 bases and 3 bases respectively, with 14 bases between them. The germline CDR1 and CDR2 sequences are MNHNY and SVGAGI (reference sequence). The chain's CDR3 is CASSSEPLATDTQYF. The CDR3 region has the DNA TGTGCCAGCAGTTCCGAGCCCCTAGCAACAGATACGCAGTATTTT.

The rearrangement links TRBV5-1 to TRBJ1-6; TRBD1 matches 8 bases. CDR3 length equals 16 residues. CDR1 SGHRS and CDR2 YFSETQ come from the germline V gene. V shed 4 bases and J 7 bases; nucleotides not matched to a gene: 10. The CDR3 sequence is CASSRQGNIDNSPLHF. The CDR3, as DNA: TGCGCCAGCAGCCGACAGGGGAATATAGACAATTCACCCCTCCACTTT.